This TCR beta chain was found in a study of monozygotic twins with inflammatory bowel disease. Germline V CDR1 and CDR2: SEHNR, FQNEAQ (reference sequence). The length of the CDR3 is 13 residues. Per individual sample, eight separate reactions were used to make cDNA. With about 15 and 9 cycles respectively, two nested PCRs were carried out on TCRalpha and TCRbeta cDNA. TCRdb reprocessed the 5' RACE reads, keeping one entry per CDR3 protein, no DNA. The table for this sample gives more than 350,000 distinct CDR3 sequences. In regard to this clonotype: Its antigen is not identified.

General study results and limits: Some repertoire variability may stem from patients' differing immunosuppressive treatments.

This sequence originates from a human donor with ulcerative colitis or Crohn's disease, or a healthy co-twin of an affected twin (not recorded which). Sequencing was carried out using blood. The chain is built from TRBV7-9 and TRBJ1-1. This CDR3 is CASNRGGDTEAFF.